The clone carrying this TCR beta chain turned up a few times. Its target is unknown. From the reads, TCRdb called clonotypes with MiXCR, one entry per CDR3 protein. The sample lists approximately 730,000 distinct CDR3 sequences; 33% were seen once. This sample stems from a study of T cell repertoires in cytomegalovirus infection. Across the study: The authors used CMV epitopes that were HLA-C-restricted (recently identified) and HLA-B-restricted (well studied). Shared public TCR beta signatures pointed to both CMV infection and a matching HLA type. Study results and caveats: Cumulative frequency (of public TCR beta family members) identified carriers of CMV plus the relevant HLA. Dominant in the ex vivo response were TCR beta clonotypes restricted by HLA-C and specific for CMV.

CDR1 and CDR2 from the germline V gene are MNHNS and SASEGT. V was pared by 5 bases and J by 2 bases, with 8 bases of the junction left unmatched. This CDR3 contains 16 residues. The sequence came from a human donor in good health (CMV status not recorded). Some clones in this sample may be carry-over from other donors' samples. The chain couples TRBV6-1 to TRBJ2-2; TRBD2 matches at 7 bases. The sequencing used cultured PBMCs, collected from culture after CMV antigen stimulation. The CDR3 spells CASSYPQGLNTGELFF. The CDR3 region has the DNA TGTGCCAGCAGTTACCCGCAGGGACTAAACACCGGGGAGCTGTTTTTT.